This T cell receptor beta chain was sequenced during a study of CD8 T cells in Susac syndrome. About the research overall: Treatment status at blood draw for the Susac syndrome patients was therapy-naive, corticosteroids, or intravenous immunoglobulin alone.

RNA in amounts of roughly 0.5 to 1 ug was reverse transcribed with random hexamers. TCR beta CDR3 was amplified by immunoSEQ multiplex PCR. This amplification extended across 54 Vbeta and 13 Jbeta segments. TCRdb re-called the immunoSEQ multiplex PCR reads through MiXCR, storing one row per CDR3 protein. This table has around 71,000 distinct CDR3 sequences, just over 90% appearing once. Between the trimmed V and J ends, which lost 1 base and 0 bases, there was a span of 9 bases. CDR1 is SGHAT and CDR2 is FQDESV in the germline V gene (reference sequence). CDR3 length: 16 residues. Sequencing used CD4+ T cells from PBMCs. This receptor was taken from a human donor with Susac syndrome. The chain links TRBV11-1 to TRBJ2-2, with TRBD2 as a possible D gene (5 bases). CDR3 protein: CASSLGGLPNTGELFF. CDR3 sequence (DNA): TGTGCCAGCAGCTTAGGAGGACTGCCGAACACCGGGGAGCTGTTTTTT.